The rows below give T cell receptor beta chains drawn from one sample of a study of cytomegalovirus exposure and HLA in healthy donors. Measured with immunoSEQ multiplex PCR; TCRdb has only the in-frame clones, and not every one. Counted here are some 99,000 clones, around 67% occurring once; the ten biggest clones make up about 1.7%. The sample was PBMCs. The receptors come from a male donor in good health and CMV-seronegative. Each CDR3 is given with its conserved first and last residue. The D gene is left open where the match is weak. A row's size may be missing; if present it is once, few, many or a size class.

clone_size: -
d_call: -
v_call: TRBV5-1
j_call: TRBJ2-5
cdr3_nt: TGCGCCAGCAGCGAGCCGGGGAAGGAGACCCAGTACTTC
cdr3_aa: CASSEPGKETQYF

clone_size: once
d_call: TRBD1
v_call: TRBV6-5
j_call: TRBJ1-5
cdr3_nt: TGTGCCAGCAGAAACAGGGGCCATCAGCCCCAGCATTTT
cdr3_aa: CASRNRGHQPQHF

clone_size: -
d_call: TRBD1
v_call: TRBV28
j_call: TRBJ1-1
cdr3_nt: TGTGCCAGCAGACCAAGACAGGGGGCTAGGACTGAAGCTTTCTTT
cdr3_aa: CASRPRQGARTEAFF

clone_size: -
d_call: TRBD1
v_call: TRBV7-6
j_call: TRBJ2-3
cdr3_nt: TGTGCCAGCAGCTTGGGACAGACAGATACGCAGTATTTT
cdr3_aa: CASSLGQTDTQYF

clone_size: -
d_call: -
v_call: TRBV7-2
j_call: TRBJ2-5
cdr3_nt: TGTGCCAGCAGCTTGGATGGGGGGCAAGAGACCCAGTACTTC
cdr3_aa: CASSLDGGQETQYF

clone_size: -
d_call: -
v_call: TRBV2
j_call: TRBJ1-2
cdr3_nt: TGTGCCAGTACACGGAGCTATGGCTACACCTTC
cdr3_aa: CASTRSYGYTF

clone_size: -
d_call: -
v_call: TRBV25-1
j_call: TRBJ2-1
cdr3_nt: TGTGCCAGCAGTGACCCCGGCGGGAATGAGCAGTTCTTC
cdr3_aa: CASSDPGGNEQFF

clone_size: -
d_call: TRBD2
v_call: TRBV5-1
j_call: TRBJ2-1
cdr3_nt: TGCGCCAGCAGCTTGGTACCTAGCGGAGCCTACAATGAGCAGTTCTTC
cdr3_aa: CASSLVPSGAYNEQFF

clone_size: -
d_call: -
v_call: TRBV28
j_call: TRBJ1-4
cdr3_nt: TGTGCCAGCAAATTGGGGCAGGGTTACGAAAAACTGTTTTTT
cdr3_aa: CASKLGQGYEKLFF

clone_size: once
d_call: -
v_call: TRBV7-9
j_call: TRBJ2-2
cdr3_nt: TGTGCCAGCACCTCAGTCACCGGGGAGCTGTTTTTT
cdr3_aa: CASTSVTGELFF

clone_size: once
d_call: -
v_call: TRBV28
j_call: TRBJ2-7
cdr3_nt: TGTGCCAGCAAAGGGGGTACCTACGAGCAGTACTTC
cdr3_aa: CASKGGTYEQYF

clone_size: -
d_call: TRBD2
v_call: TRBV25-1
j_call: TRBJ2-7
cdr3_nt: TGTGCCAGCAGTGAAAGAGCGGGAGGGCCTTACGAGCAGTACTTC
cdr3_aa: CASSERAGGPYEQYF

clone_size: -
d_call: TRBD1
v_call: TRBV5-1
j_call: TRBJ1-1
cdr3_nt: TGCGCCAGCAGCCAGGACGGACAGGCTGGGGGAGCTTTCTTT
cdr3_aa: CASSQDGQAGGAFF

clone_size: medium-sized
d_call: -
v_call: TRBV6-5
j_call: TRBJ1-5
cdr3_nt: TGTGCCAGCAGTTCCCATACAGGGATGCGAAATCAGCCCCAGCATTTT
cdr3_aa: CASSSHTGMRNQPQHF

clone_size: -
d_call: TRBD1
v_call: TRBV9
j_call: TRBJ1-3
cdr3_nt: TGTGCCAGCAGCCTGAATCCGGGACAGGGTCTTCCGAACACCATATATTTT
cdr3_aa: CASSLNPGQGLPNTIYF

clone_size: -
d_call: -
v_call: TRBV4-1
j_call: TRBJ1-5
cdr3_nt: TGCGCCAGCAGCCCGACCCCACAGGAAGAGATACGCAATCAGCCCCAGCATTTT
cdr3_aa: CASSPTPQEEIRNQPQHF

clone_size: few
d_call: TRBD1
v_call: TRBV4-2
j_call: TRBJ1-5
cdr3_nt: TGTGCCAGCAGCCAAGCCGACAGGGTTAATCAGCCCCAGCATTTT
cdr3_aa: CASSQADRVNQPQHF

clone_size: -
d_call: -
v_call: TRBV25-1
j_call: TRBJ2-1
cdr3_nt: TGTGCCAGCAGTGAAAATTGGGCGAGTAGTCGCGATGAGCAGTTCTTC
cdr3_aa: CASSENWASSRDEQFF

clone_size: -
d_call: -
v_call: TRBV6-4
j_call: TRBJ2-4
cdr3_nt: TGTGCCAGCATCGAAAACATTCAGTACTTC
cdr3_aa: CASIENIQYF

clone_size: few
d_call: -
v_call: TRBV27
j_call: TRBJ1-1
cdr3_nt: TGTGCCAGCAGCTCAGGGTTCCCGAACACTGAAGCTTTCTTT
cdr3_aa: CASSSGFPNTEAFF

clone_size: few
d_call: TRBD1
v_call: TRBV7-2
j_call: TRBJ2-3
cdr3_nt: TGTGCCAGCAGCCCGGGACAGGGCACGCAGTATTTT
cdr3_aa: CASSPGQGTQYF

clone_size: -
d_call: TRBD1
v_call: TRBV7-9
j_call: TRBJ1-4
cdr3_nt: TGTGCCAGCAGCGATAGGAGGATAGGGGGCACAGCTTTAAATGAAAAACTGTTTTTT
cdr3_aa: CASSDRRIGGTALNEKLFF

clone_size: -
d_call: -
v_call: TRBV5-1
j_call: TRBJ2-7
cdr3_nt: TGCGCCAGCAGCTTGGTCCGGACAGAAAACGAGCAGTACTTC
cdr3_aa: CASSLVRTENEQYF

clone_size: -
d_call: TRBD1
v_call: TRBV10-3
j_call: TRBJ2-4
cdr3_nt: TGTGCCATCGGGGACAGGGGAGGTTGGGATAAAAACATTCAGTACTTC
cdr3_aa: CAIGDRGGWDKNIQYF

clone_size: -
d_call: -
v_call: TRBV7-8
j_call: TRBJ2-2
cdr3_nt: TGTGCCAGCAGCCCACTCGGTGGGGGGACCGGGGAGCTGTTTTTT
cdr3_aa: CASSPLGGGTGELFF

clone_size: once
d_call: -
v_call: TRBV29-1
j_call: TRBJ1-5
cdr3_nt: TGCAGCGTCCAAACCAGGGGTAATCAGCCCCAGCATTTT
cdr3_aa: CSVQTRGNQPQHF

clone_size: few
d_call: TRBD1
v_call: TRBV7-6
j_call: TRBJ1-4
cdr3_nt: TGTGCCAGCAGCTTATCGGGGGACAGGAACGAAAAACTGTTTTTT
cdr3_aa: CASSLSGDRNEKLFF

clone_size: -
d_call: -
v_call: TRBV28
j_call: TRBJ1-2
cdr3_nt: TGTGCCAGCAGTTTATTACCAGGGGCTGGAGGCTACACCTTC
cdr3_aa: CASSLLPGAGGYTF

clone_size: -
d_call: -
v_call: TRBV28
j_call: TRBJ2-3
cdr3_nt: TGTGCCAGCAGTCAGACTAGGGGAAGCACAGATACGCAGTATTTT
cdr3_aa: CASSQTRGSTDTQYF

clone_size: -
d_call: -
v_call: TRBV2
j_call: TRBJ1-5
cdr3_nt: TGTGCCAGCAGTGAAGCGAGCCAGCCCCAGCATTTT
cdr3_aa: CASSEASQPQHF

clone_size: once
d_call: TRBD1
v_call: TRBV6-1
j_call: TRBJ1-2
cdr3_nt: TGTGCCAGCAGTGAGACCGGGACAGGGGGAAGATACTATGGCTACACCTTC
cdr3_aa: CASSETGTGGRYYGYTF

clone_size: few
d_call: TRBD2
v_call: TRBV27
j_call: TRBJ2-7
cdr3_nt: TGTGCCAGCAGTTTAGGGGCGGGAGCTTCGTACGAGCAGTACTTC
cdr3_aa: CASSLGAGASYEQYF

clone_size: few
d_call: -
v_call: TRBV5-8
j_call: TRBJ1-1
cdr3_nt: TGTGCCAGCGAGCTTGGCGTCTCGGGGAACACTGAAGCTTTCTTT
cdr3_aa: CASELGVSGNTEAFF

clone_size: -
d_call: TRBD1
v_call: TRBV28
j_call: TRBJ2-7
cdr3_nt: TGTGCCAGCAGTTCCGGGACAGAGGTCTACGAGCAGTACTTC
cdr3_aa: CASSSGTEVYEQYF

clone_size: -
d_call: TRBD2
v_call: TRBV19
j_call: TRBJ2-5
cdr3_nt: TGTGCCAGTAAGGGACTAGCGGGGATTCAAGAGACCCAGTACTTC
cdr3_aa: CASKGLAGIQETQYF

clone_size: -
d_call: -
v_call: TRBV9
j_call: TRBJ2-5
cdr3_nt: TGTGCCAGCAGCGTAGCGGAGACCCAGTACTTC
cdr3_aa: CASSVAETQYF

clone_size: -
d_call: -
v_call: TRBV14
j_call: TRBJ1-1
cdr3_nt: TGTGCCAGCAGCCAAGAGTCTCTCCTGAACACTGAAGCTTTCTTT
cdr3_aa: CASSQESLLNTEAFF

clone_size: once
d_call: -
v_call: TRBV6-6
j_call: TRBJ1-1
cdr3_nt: TGTGCCAGCAGTTACGCAGGGTCCATGAACACTGAAGCTTTCTTT
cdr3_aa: CASSYAGSMNTEAFF

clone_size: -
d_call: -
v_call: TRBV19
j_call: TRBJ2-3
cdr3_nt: TGTGCCAGTAGGCGCCCGGGGATTACAGATACGCAGTATTTT
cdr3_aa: CASRRPGITDTQYF

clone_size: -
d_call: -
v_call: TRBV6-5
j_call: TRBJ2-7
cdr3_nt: TGTGCCAGCAGCACCCCAGGGAAATACGAGCAGTACTTC
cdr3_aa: CASSTPGKYEQYF

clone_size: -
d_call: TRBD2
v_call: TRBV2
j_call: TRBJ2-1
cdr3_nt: TGTGCCAGCAACCCAAGGACTAGCGGGCGGAGCTCCTACAATGAGCAGTTCTTC
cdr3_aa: CASNPRTSGRSSYNEQFF

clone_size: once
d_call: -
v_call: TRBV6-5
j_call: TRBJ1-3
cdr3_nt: TGTGCCAGCAGTCGTGGAAACACCATATATTTT
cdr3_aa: CASSRGNTIYF

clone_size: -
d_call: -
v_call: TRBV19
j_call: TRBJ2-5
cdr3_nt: TGTGCCAGTTCCACAAGGGGGGGTAGGGGAGAGACCCAGTACTTC
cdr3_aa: CASSTRGGRGETQYF

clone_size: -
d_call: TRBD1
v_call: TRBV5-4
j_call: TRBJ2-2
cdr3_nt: TGTGCCAGCAGCTCCGGGACAGGGTTAGTCACCGGGGAGCTGTTTTTT
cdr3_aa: CASSSGTGLVTGELFF

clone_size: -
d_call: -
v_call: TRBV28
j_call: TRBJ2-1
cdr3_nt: TGTGCCAGCAGTCTCAGGGGGGCGAATGAGCAGTTCTTC
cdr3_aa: CASSLRGANEQFF

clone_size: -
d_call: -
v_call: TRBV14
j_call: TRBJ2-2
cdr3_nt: TGTGCCAGCAGCCAAGGGATCAGGGTTGGTGACACCGGGGAGCTGTTTTTT
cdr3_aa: CASSQGIRVGDTGELFF

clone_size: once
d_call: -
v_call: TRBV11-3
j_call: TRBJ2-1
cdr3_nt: TGTGCCAGCAGCTCCGGGACTTCCGGCTACAATGAGCAGTTCTTC
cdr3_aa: CASSSGTSGYNEQFF

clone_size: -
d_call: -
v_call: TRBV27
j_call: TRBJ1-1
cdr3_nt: TGTGCCAGCAGTTTGTCTCTGCCCGGCGCGGGAGCTTTCTTT
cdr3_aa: CASSLSLPGAGAFF

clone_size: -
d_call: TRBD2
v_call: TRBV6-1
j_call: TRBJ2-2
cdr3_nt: TGTGCCAGCAGTTCTAGCGGAAGTAACACCGGGGAGCTGTTTTTT
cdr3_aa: CASSSSGSNTGELFF